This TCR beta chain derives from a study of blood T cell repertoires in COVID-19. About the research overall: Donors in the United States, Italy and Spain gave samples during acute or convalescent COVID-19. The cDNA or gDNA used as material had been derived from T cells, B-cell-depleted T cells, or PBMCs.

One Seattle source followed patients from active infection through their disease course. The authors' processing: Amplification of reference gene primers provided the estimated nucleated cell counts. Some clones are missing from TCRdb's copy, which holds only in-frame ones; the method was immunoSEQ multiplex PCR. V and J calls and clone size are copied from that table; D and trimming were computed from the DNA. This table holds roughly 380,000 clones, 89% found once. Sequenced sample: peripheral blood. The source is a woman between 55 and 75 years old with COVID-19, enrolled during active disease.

CDR3 sequence: CASSRFAGIMNTEAFF. The CDR3 DNA is TGTGCCAGCAGCCGTTTTGCCGGGATCATGAACACTGAAGCTTTCTTT. The chain has TRBV7-3 and TRBJ1-1; D gene ambiguous. Trimming took off 5 bases at V and 0 bases at J, with 16 bases between the two ends. Germline lookup yields CDR1 SGHTA and CDR2 FQGTGA. The CDR3 extends over 16 amino acids. Complete variable domain (other parts from reference TRBV7-3 and TRBJ1-1): GAGVSQTPSNKVTEKGKYVELRCDPISGHTALYWYRQSLGQGPEFLIYFQGTGAADDSGLPNDRFFAVRPEGSVSTLKIQRTERGDSAVYLCASSRFAGIMNTEAFFGQGTRLTVV.